This paragraph covers one TCR beta chain sequence. What it binds is not known. The sample belongs to a study of cytomegalovirus exposure and HLA in healthy donors. The PCR was carried out with 60 Vbeta primers and 13 Jbeta primers. Assay: immunoSEQ multiplex PCR; the TCRdb copy retains only in-frame clones and omits some. The sample contains some 91,000 clones, 55% to 65% of which appear only once. Study results and limitations: A later analysis linked 16,951 TCR beta sequences to HLA alleles at 0.05 false discovery rate. A later analysis linked a missense variant in DCLRE1C to the trimming of TCR beta V and J genes. Reports indicated that the classifier achieved high specificity and sensitivity in diagnosing cytomegalovirus status.

This clonotype was sampled from a human donor in good health. Sequenced input: PBMCs.

The CDR3 is CASSSGSGVRNTEAFF. The CDR3 DNA is TGCGCCAGCAGTTCGGGTTCCGGGGTGCGGAACACTGAAGCTTTCTTT. The V and J genes are TRBV5-1 and TRBJ1-1; D not resolved. The germline gives CDR1 SGHRS, CDR2 YFSETQ. The CDR3 has 16 amino acids. V lost 5 bases, J lost 1 base, and 18 bases lay in between. The full variable domain, in which reference TRBV5-1 and TRBJ1-1 provide the parts outside the CDR3, is KAGVTQTPRYLIKTRGQQVTLSCSPISGHRSVSWYQQTPGQGLQFLFEYFSETQRNKGNFPGRFSGRQFSNSRSEMNVSTLELGDSALYLCASSSGSGVRNTEAFFGQGTRLTVV.